This T cell receptor beta chain was captured in a study of blood T cell repertoires in COVID-19. As for the study in general: Donors in the United States, Italy and Spain gave samples during acute or convalescent COVID-19. T cells, B-cell-depleted T cells, or PBMCs provided the cDNA or gDNA that served as material.

Per the authors' pipeline: It was from reference gene primer amplification that nucleated cell counts were estimated. Assay used: immunoSEQ multiplex PCR; TCRdb lists only in-frame clones, some missing. V and J calls and clone size are those listed in that table; D and trimming were worked out from the DNA. Of hundreds of thousands of clones in the sample, about nine tenths are singletons; the top ten hold less than 2.5%. Germline loops: CDR1 SGHTA, CDR2 FQGTGA. The ends were cut back, 5 bases at V and 4 bases at J, with 9 bases in the middle. This CDR3 has 13 amino acids. The TCR sequence derives from a man between 18 and 35 years old with active or convalescent COVID-19. The rearrangement joins TRBV7-3 to TRBJ2-1; D unclear. Sequenced: peripheral blood. The CDR3 nucleotides read TGTGCCAGCAGCCAGACTGGATACAATGAGCAGTTCTTC. It codes for CASSQTGYNEQFF.